The 9 T cell receptor beta chains reported below all come from one sample, sequenced in a study of shared clonotypes between healthy human individuals. Naive CD8 cells, CD45RO-negative and positively selected for CCR7, excluded terminally differentiated effector memory CD45RA+ cells. Repertoires were generated with immunoSEQ multiplex PCR, while TCRdb's copy carries only in-frame clones and drops some. The profile shows around 1.9 million clones, about 93% of them singletons. The sequenced sample was naive CD8+ T cells from PBMCs. Every receptor here comes from a man aged 18 to 29 in good health. Some clones in this sample may be carry-over from other donors' samples.

The chain is built from TRBV9 and TRBJ2-1; D gene unclear. This CDR3 has 15 residues. Germline-derived CDR1 and CDR2 are SGDLS and YYNGEE. The V end lost 0 bases, the J end lost 0 bases, and 7 bases lay between the germline ends. CDR3 residues: CASSVEANSYNEQFF. The CDR3 DNA reads TGTGCCAGCAGCGTAGAGGCGAACTCCTACAATGAGCAGTTCTTC.

This sequence joins TRBV19 and TRBJ2-2; D remains unclear. Looked up from germline, CDR1 is LNHDA and CDR2 is SQIVND (reference sequence). Trimming removed 10 bases from V and 6 bases from J, with 9 bases in between. The CDR3 is 11 amino acids. The CDR3 reads CATTSSGELFF. DNA for the CDR3: TGTGCCACTACCAGCTCCGGGGAGCTGTTTTTT.

The V gene is TRBV9, the J gene TRBJ2-3; D remains unclear. V lost 2 bases and J lost 7, with 11 bases in between. This CDR3 has 13 residues. Germline values: CDR1 SGDLS, CDR2 YYNGEE. CDR3 sequence reads: CASSVRPFNTQYF. Written as DNA, the CDR3 is TGTGCCAGCAGCGTTCGGCCCTTTAATACGCAGTATTTT.

The chain couples TRBV5-6 to TRBJ1-1, with TRBD1 identical over 7 bases. The V segment lost 1 base and the J segment 3 bases; nucleotides outside the gene matches: 9. Per the germline V gene, CDR1 is SGHDT and CDR2 is YYEEEE. CDR3 length: 16 residues. CDR3 DNA: TGTGCCAGCAGCTTGTCTGAGGGGGCGTTTGACACTGAAGCTTTCTTT. This codes for CASSLSEGAFDTEAFF.

This chain joins TRBV7-6 and TRBJ2-5, with 8 positions matching TRBD2. CDR1 and CDR2 (germline): SGHVS, FNYEAQ. CDR3 length: 16 residues. Trimming took 1 base from V and 3 from J; bases not matched to a gene: 7. The CDR3 region is CASSLDREGLEETQYF. The DNA of the CDR3 is TGTGCCAGCAGCTTAGACCGGGAGGGCCTCGAAGAGACCCAGTACTTC.

This rearrangement joins TRBV12-2 to TRBJ2-3; the table names TRBD2, a call not compared with the DNA. TRBV12-2 is an annotated pseudogene. The CDR3 totals 15 residues. The CDR3 DNA sequence: TGTGCAAGTCGCTTTCCGGGACTAGTGACAGATACGCAGTATTTT. It translates to CASRFPGLVTDTQYF.

The chain links TRBV19 to TRBJ1-3; no reliable D call. From germline, CDR1 is LNHDA and CDR2 SQIVND (reference sequence). CDR3 length: 14 residues. V was shortened by 3 bases and J by 0 bases, with 6 bases between the two germline ends. The DNA for the CDR3 is TGTGCCAGTAGTATGGATGGCTCTGGAAACACCATATATTTT. It specifies CASSMDGSGNTIYF.

The rearrangement links TRBV15 to TRBJ2-3, with 10 bases aligning to TRBD2. Trimming took 0 bases from V and 5 from J; bases not matched to a gene: 5. Germline V gene sequence: CDR1 LNHNV, CDR2 YYDKDF (reference sequence). This CDR3 has 16 residues. CDR3 loop: CATSRDLAGAGDTQYF. The CDR3 nucleotides are TGTGCCACCAGCAGAGATCTAGCGGGGGCAGGAGATACGCAGTATTTT.

CDR3: CASSLGTSGFKETQYF. In DNA form, the CDR3 reads TGTGCCAGCAGCCTAGGGACTAGCGGGTTTAAAGAGACCCAGTACTTC. The chain recombines TRBV7-9 with TRBJ2-5, with 12 positions matching TRBD2. The CDR3 spans 16 residues. Looked up from germline, CDR1 is SEHNR and CDR2 is FQNEAQ (reference sequence). V lost 5 bases, J lost 3 bases, and 7 bases stayed unmatched.